This is a list of T cell receptor beta chains from one sample in a study of T cells in Graves' hyperthyroidism and ophthalmopathy. TCRdb redid the calling of the multiplex PCR reads with MiXCR, one entry per CDR3 protein. The sample holds some 600,000 distinct CDR3 sequences, roughly 50% seen once. The sample comprised peripheral blood or thyroid tissue (not recorded which). Receptor source: a woman younger than 30 with Graves' hyperthyroidism. Both conserved end residues are part of each CDR3. A D gene is named only where the DNA matches it firmly. Clone size appears in some rows only: once, few, many, or a class for an expanded clone.

j_call d_call clone_size v_call cdr3_aa cdr3_nt
TRBJ1-2 TRBD1 NA TRBV7-8 CASSGSGTGEYGYTF TGTGCCAGCAGCGGGAGTGGGACAGGGGAGTATGGCTACACCTTC
TRBJ1-3 TRBD1 few TRBV5-1 CASSWTGFSGNTIYF TGCGCCAGCAGCTGGACAGGGTTCTCTGGAAACACCATATATTTT
TRBJ1-1 NA NA TRBV24-1 CATSVTGVGSEAFF TGTGCCACCAGTGTTACCGGGGTTGGCAGTGAAGCTTTCTTT
TRBJ1-4 NA NA TRBV24-1 CATSEQDYGEKLFF TGTGCCACCAGTGAACAGGATTATGGCGAAAAACTGTTTTTT
TRBJ1-1 TRBD1 few TRBV29-1 CSAGGLGNTEAFF TGCAGCGCAGGGGGCCTAGGGAACACTGAAGCTTTCTTT
TRBJ1-2 TRBD1 NA TRBV15 CATSRDQGQNNYGYTF TGTGCCACCAGCAGAGATCAGGGACAGAATAACTATGGCTACACCTTC
TRBJ1-2 NA NA TRBV24-1 CATGGWGVGDNYGYTF TGTGCCACCGGAGGGTGGGGCGTAGGGGATAACTATGGCTACACCTTC
TRBJ1-1 NA NA TRBV29-1 CSVETGSEAFF TGCAGCGTTGAAACAGGCTCTGAAGCTTTCTTT
TRBJ2-5 NA many TRBV29-1 CSVDTGRGETQYF TGCAGCGTCGATACAGGGCGGGGGGAGACCCAGTACTTC
TRBJ1-2 NA NA TRBV10-3 CASSSGAGYTF TGTGCCAGCAGTTCCGGGGCCGGCTACACCTTC
TRBJ1-3 TRBD1 many TRBV7-6 CASSARDRVFGNTIYF TGTGCCAGCAGCGCCCGGGACAGGGTGTTTGGAAACACCATATATTTT
TRBJ1-2 NA many TRBV24-1 CATSDWRTNYGYTF TGTGCCACCAGTGATTGGCGTACTAACTATGGCTACACCTTC
TRBJ1-5 NA NA TRBV29-1 CSGRLSGSNQPQHF TGCAGCGGAAGATTGTCGGGGAGCAATCAGCCCCAGCATTTT
TRBJ2-7 NA NA TRBV11-1 CTTGSEQYF TGTACCACAGGCTCCGAGCAGTACTTC
TRBJ2-7 TRBD1 few TRBV6-6 CASSPDRTAEQYF TGTGCCAGCAGTCCGGACAGGACCGCCGAGCAGTACTTC
TRBJ2-5 TRBD1 NA TRBV6-1 CASTSDRQETQYF TGTGCCAGCACCTCGGACAGGCAAGAGACCCAGTACTTC
TRBJ1-2 TRBD1 few TRBV12-3/TRBV12-4 CASSLDRGVGYTF TGTGCCAGCAGTTTGGACAGGGGTGTGGGCTACACCTTC
TRBJ1-2 NA NA TRBV2 CASIEGGIGLDGYTF TGTGCCAGCATCGAAGGCGGAATCGGGTTGGATGGCTACACCTTC
TRBJ2-7 TRBD2 once TRBV7-2 CASSPSTSGTYEQYF TGTGCCAGCAGCCCTTCGACTAGCGGTACCTACGAGCAGTACTTC
TRBJ2-7 NA many TRBV12-3/TRBV12-4 CASGKTYEQYF TGTGCCAGTGGCAAGACCTACGAGCAGTACTTC
TRBJ2-5 NA NA TRBV7-8 CASSQDVNGETQYF TGCGCCAGCAGCCAAGATGTTAATGGGGAGACCCAGTACTTC
TRBJ1-2 NA NA TRBV20-1 CRPRDKHGYTF TGCAGGCCGAGGGACAAACATGGCTACACCTTC
TRBJ1-1 NA many TRBV24-1 CATSIRNTEAFF TGTGCCACCAGTATAAGGAACACTGAAGCTTTCTTT
TRBJ1-3 NA many TRBV15 CATSNQSFSSGNTIYF TGTGCCACCAGCAACCAATCTTTTAGCTCTGGAAACACCATATATTTT
TRBJ2-2 NA NA TRBV7-3 CASSKPDTDTGELFF TGTGCCAGCAGCAAACCGGACACAGACACCGGGGAGCTGTTTTTT
TRBJ1-2 TRBD1 NA TRBV19 CASSISPTGDGYTF TGTGCCAGTAGTATTTCCCCAACAGGGGATGGCTACACCTTC
TRBJ1-6 NA many TRBV6-5 CASSYVTLSSPLHF TGTGCCAGCAGTTACGTCACTCTGAGCTCACCCCTCCACTTT
TRBJ2-7 NA NA TRBV20-1 CSASDTDHYEQYF TGCAGTGCTAGTGATACAGACCATTACGAGCAGTACTTC
TRBJ1-1 NA many TRBV29-1 CSVPLGGEAFF TGCAGCGTCCCCCTAGGAGGGGAAGCTTTCTTT
TRBJ2-3 TRBD2 NA TRBV24-1 CATSLAGADTQYF TGTGCCACCAGCCTAGCGGGGGCAGATACGCAGTATTTT
TRBJ1-1 NA few TRBV7-6 CASSLAGQDNTEAFF TGTGCCAGCAGCTTGGCGGGACAAGACAACACTGAAGCTTTCTTT
TRBJ1-1 NA few TRBV7-2 CASSLSKNTEAFF TGTGCCAGCAGCTTATCCAAGAACACTGAAGCTTTCTTT
TRBJ2-7 TRBD2 many TRBV7-9 CASSLTSGRAYEQYF TGTGCCAGCAGCTTAACTAGCGGGAGGGCTTACGAGCAGTACTTC
TRBJ2-5 NA NA TRBV15 CATSREVGAVTETQYF TGTGCCACCAGCAGAGAAGTAGGGGCTGTGACAGAGACCCAGTACTTC
TRBJ1-5 TRBD1 NA TRBV19 CASSLSDRGAGNQPQHF TGTGCCAGTAGTCTCTCGGACAGGGGTGCCGGCAATCAGCCCCAGCATTTT
TRBJ1-4 NA NA TRBV20-1 CSARDRGSDEKLFF TGCAGTGCTAGAGATCGGGGCTCTGATGAAAAACTGTTTTTT
TRBJ1-6 NA NA TRBV2 CASAGANNSPLHF TGTGCCAGCGCGGGGGCAAATAATTCACCCCTCCACTTT
TRBJ2-5 TRBD2 NA TRBV12-3/TRBV12-4 CASSPGGAGQPQYF TGTGCCAGCAGCCCCGGGGGGGCGGGTCAGCCCCAGTACTTC
TRBJ2-7 NA NA TRBV5-3 CASTSSTGPQYF TGTGCCAGCACCTCTTCTACGGGCCCGCAGTACTTC
TRBJ2-2 TRBD1 NA TRBV2 CASRSGTGDTGELFF TGTGCCAGCAGGTCCGGGACAGGGGACACCGGGGAGCTGTTTTTT
TRBJ1-2 TRBD1 NA TRBV6-5 CASSLLGGGAANYGYTF TGTGCCAGCAGTCTCCTCGGAGGGGGCGCGGCTAACTATGGCTACACCTTC
TRBJ2-7 NA few TRBV19 CASRSLSGPSYEQYF TGTGCCAGTCGAAGCCTTAGCGGCCCCTCCTACGAGCAGTACTTC
TRBJ2-5 NA many TRBV7-9 CASSPPPQEETQYF TGTGCCAGCAGCCCCCCCCCTCAAGAGGAGACCCAGTACTTC
TRBJ2-7 NA NA TRBV25-1 CASSEYSYGQYF TGTGCCAGCAGTGAATACTCCTACGGGCAGTACTTC
TRBJ1-1 NA NA TRBV7-8 CASSPSFVRGEAFF TGTGCCAGCTCACCATCATTTGTGAGGGGTGAAGCTTTCTTT
TRBJ1-1 NA many TRBV7-9 CASSPGGTNTEAFF TGTGCCAGCAGCCCAGGAGGGACAAACACTGAAGCTTTCTTT
TRBJ1-6 NA NA TRBV7-2 CASSFLGGNQPLHF TGTGCCAGCAGCTTTCTCGGAGGCAATCAGCCCCTCCACTTT
TRBJ2-5 TRBD1 NA TRBV20-1 CSARWGQGISETQYF TGCAGTGCTAGATGGGGACAGGGCATTTCGGAGACCCAGTACTTC
TRBJ1-2 NA NA TRBV7-2 CASSTEVESSPTF TGTGCCAGCAGCACCGAGGTGGAGAGCAGTCCCACCTTC
TRBJ2-7 NA many TRBV24-1 CATSPHPWDGTYEQYF TGTGCCACCAGTCCACATCCGTGGGACGGAACCTACGAGCAGTACTTC